This record concerns one TCR beta chain sequence. The antigen is undetermined. Naive CD8 cells lacked CD45RO, underwent positive selection for CCR7 and left out terminally differentiated effector memory CD45RA+ cells. All donors qualified as healthy HIV-negative adults and had experienced no recent acute infections or vaccinations. The run depth of the assay was deep. Clones were read by immunoSEQ multiplex PCR, and TCRdb kept only the in-frame ones, dropping some. Of hundreds of thousands of clones listed, nearly 97% were seen once; the top ten hold around 0.097%. The data belong to a study of shared clonotypes between healthy human individuals. About the research overall: Per donor, CD8 memory used one plate, CD8 naive used two, CD4 memory used three and CD4 naive used three.

Overall study results and limits: Relative to clonotypes present in all four donors, those not shared had lower generation probabilities.

The receptor was isolated from a young woman in good health. Specimen: naive CD8+ T cells sorted from blood.

CDR3 nucleotide sequence: TGTGCCAGCAGAGGACGGGAGGGCTCCTACAATGAGCAGTTCTTC. Protein: CASRGREGSYNEQFF. V usage is TRBV27 and J usage is TRBJ2-1, with 8 bases that match TRBD2. V trimming: 6 bases; J trimming: 0 bases; junction bases outside the gene matches: 4. Germline V gene data show CDR1 as MNHEY and CDR2 as SMNVEV (reference sequence). This CDR3 is 15 amino acids long.